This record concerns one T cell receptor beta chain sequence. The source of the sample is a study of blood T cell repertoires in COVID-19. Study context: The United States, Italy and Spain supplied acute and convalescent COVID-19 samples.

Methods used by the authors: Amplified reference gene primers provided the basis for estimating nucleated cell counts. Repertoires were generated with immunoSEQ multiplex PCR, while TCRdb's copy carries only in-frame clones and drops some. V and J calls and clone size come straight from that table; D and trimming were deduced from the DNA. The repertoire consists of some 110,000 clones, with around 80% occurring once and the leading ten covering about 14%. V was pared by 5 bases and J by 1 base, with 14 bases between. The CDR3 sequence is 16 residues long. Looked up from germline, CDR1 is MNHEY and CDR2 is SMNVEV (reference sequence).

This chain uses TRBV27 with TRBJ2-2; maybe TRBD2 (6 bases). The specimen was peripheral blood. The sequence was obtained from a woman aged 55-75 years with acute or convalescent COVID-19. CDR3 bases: TGTGCCAGCAGTCTGGAGGGCCCTGGGAACACCGGGGAGCTGTTTTTT. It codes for CASSLEGPGNTGELFF.